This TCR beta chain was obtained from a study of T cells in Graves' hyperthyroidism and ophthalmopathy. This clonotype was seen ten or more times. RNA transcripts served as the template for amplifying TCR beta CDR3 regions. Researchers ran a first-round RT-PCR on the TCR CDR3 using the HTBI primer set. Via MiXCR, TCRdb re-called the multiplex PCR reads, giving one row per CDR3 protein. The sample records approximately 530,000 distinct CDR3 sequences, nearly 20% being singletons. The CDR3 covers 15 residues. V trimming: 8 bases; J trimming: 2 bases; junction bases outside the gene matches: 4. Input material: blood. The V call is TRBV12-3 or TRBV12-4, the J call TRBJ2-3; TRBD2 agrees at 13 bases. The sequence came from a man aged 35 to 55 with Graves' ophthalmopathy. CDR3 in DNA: TGTGCCAGCGGGACTAGCGGGGCCCTCACAGATACGCAGTATTTT. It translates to CASGTSGALTDTQYF.